This T cell receptor (beta chain) was found in a study of blood T cell repertoires in COVID-19. For the study at large: Italy, Spain and the United States were the sources of the convalescent and acute COVID-19 samples. In each case, the material was cDNA or gDNA derived from T cells, B-cell-depleted T cells, or PBMCs.

Original processing notes: Researchers report that nucleated cell counts were estimated from reference gene primer amplification. TCRdb's table, derived via immunoSEQ multiplex PCR, lists solely in-frame clones and lacks some. The D gene and trimming were derived from the DNA, and the V and J assignments and clone size from that table. The repertoire includes 63,000 or so clones, 89% of them detected once, and approximately 1.3% sits in the top ten. The CDR3 consists of 17 residues. Germline V gene sequence: CDR1 MNHEY, CDR2 SMNVEV (reference sequence). Germline trimming cut 6 bases from V and 2 bases from J; bases unmatched to any gene: 10.

The sequence derives from a man aged 55 to 70 with acute or convalescent COVID-19. Sequencing was done on a sample of peripheral blood. This sequence joins TRBV27 and TRBJ2-5; TRBD1 aligns across 12 bases. CDR3 DNA sequence: TGTGCCAGCAGCAAGGTCCGGGACAGGGGGCTACAAGAGACCCAGTACTTC. It codes for CASSKVRDRGLQETQYF.